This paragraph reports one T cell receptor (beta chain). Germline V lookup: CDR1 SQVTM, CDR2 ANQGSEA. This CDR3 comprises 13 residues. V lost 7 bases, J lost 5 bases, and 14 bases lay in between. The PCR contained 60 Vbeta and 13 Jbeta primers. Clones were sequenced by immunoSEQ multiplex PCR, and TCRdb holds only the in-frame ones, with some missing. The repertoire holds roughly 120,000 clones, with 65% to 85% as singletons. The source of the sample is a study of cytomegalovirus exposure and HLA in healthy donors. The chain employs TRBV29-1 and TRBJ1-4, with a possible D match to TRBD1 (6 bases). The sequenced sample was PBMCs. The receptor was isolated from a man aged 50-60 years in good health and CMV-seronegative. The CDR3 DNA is TGCAGCGCATACGACAGGAGAAATGAAAAACTGTTTTTT. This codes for CSAYDRRNEKLFF.